The present entry profiles one T cell receptor beta chain with its context. Its antigen is unidentified. This record belongs to a study of cytomegalovirus exposure and HLA in healthy donors. V lost 5 bases to trimming and J lost 0 bases; unmatched junction nucleotides: 2. Germline CDR1 and CDR2: GTSNPN and SVGIG (reference sequence). CDR3 length: 14 residues. Points from the study as a whole: Most TCR beta V segments were productive about 90% or about 30% of the time in an earlier analysis. As a later analysis revealed, the rate of TCR association differed by HLA locus, with DRB1 most and HLA-C fewest.

Researchers ran the PCR with 60 Vbeta and 13 Jbeta primers. Sequenced by immunoSEQ multiplex PCR; TCRdb stores in-frame clones only, minus some. The repertoire holds around 150,000 clones, with 80% as singletons. Sequencing was done on a sample of PBMCs. The chain combines TRBV30 with TRBJ2-2, with 8 bases matching TRBD1. This clonotype was obtained from a man under 40 in good health. CDR3 amino acids: CAWQTGANTGELFF. The CDR3 region has the DNA TGTGCCTGGCAGACAGGGGCGAACACCGGGGAGCTGTTTTTT.